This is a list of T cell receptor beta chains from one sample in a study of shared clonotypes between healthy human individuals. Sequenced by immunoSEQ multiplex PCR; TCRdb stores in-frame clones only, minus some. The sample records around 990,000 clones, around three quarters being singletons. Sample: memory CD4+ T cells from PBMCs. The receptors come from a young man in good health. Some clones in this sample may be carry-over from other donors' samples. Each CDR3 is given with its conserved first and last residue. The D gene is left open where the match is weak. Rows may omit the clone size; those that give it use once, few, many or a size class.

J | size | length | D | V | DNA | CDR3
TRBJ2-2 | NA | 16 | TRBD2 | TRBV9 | TGTGCCAGCAGCTCTACTAGCGGGACGAACACCGGGGAGCTGTTTTTT | CASSSTSGTNTGELFF
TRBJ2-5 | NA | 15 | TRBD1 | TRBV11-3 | TGTGCCAGCAGCTTAGGGGACAGGGGTCAAGAGACCCAGTACTTC | CASSLGDRGQETQYF
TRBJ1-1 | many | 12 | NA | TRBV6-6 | TGTGCCAGCAGTTACGGTTCCACTGAAGCTTTCTTT | CASSYGSTEAFF
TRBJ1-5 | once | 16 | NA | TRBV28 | TGTGCCAGCAGTTTACCCGGGACGGCCTCGAATCAGCCCCAGCATTTT | CASSLPGTASNQPQHF
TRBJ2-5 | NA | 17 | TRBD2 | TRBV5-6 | TGTGCCAGCAGCTTTTTAGCGGGAGAGGAGTGGGGAGAGACCCAGTACTTC | CASSFLAGEEWGETQYF
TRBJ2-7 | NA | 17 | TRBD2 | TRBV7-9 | TGTGCCAGCAGCTTAGCGTCGGGAGCGGGAGAGGTATACGAGCAGTACTTC | CASSLASGAGEVYEQYF
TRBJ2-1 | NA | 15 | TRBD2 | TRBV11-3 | TGTGCCAGCAGCCCGGGACTAGCGGGCAACAATGAGCAGTTCTTC | CASSPGLAGNNEQFF
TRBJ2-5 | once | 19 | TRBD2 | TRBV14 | TGTGCCAGCAGCCCGGCGAGACTGACTAGCGGGAGGGCCGGGGAGACCCAGTACTTC | CASSPARLTSGRAGETQYF
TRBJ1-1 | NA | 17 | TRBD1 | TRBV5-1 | TGCGCCAGCAGCCCGGGACAGGGGGCGGCGGATTACACTGAAGCTTTCTTT | CASSPGQGAADYTEAFF
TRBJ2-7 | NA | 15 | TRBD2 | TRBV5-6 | TGTGCCAGCAGCGCAGGTGCTAGCGGCAACTACGAGCAGTACTTC | CASSAGASGNYEQYF
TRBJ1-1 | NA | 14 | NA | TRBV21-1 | NA | CASSKGYLCTEAFF
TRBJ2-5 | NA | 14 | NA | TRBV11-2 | TGTGCCAGCAGCTTCACTAGGGGAAAGGAGACCCAGTACTTC | CASSFTRGKETQYF
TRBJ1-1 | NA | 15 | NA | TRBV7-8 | TGTGCCAGCAGCTTAGGGTCATCCAGGTTGACTGAAGCTTTCTTT | CASSLGSSRLTEAFF
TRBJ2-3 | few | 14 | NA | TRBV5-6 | TGTGCCAGCAGCTTGGTCGTTTTCACAGATACGCAGTATTTT | CASSLVVFTDTQYF
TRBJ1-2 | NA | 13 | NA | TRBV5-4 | TGTGCCAGCAGCTCTGGGTGGGGGGATGGCTACACCTTC | CASSSGWGDGYTF
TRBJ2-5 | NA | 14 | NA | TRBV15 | TGTGCCACCAGCAGATCTTCAAGGGGAGAGACCCAGTACTTC | CATSRSSRGETQYF
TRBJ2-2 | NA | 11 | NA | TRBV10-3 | TGTGCCACCCAGGGGACCGGGGAGCTGTTTTTT | CATQGTGELFF
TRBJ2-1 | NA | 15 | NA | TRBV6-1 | TGTGCCAGCAGTCTTGAAATGGCTCAGCTCAATGGGCAGTTCTTC | CASSLEMAQLNGQFF
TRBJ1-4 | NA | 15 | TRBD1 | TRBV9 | TGTGCCAGCAGCTTCGGGACAGCTAAGAATGAAAAACTGTTTTTT | CASSFGTAKNEKLFF
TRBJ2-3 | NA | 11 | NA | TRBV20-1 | TGCAGTGCTAGTACGATGGATACGCAGTATTTT | CSASTMDTQYF
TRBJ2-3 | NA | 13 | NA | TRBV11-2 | TGTGCCAGCAGCTTCCTTATGGCGGGGCCGCAGTATTTT | CASSFLMAGPQYF
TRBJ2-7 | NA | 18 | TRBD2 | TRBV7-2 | TGTGCCAGCAGCGACGGACTAGCGGGAGGGCCCCACTACTACGAGCAGTACTTC | CASSDGLAGGPHYYEQYF
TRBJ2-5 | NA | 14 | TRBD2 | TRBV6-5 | TGTGCCAGCATCCCGCGGGGGGGCCAAGAGACCCAGTACTTC | CASIPRGGQETQYF
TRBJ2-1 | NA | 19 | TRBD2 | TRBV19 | TGTGCCAGTAGTCCCGGGACTAGCGGGATTGGGAGCTCCTACAATGAGCAGTTCTTC | CASSPGTSGIGSSYNEQFF
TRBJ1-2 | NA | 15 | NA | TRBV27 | TGTGCCAGCAGTTTACGGGGATTACCCCCATATGGCTACACCTTC | CASSLRGLPPYGYTF
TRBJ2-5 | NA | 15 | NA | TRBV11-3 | TGTGCCAGCAGCCCGACTTTGGGCCCTTTTGAGACCCAGTACTTC | CASSPTLGPFETQYF
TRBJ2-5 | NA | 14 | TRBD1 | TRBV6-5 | TGTGCCAGCAGAGACAGGGCCCCGGGGGAGACCCAGTACTTC | CASRDRAPGETQYF
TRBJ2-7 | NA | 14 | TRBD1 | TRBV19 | TGTGCCAGTAGGGACAGGGATCCCCCCTACGAGCAGTACTTC | CASRDRDPPYEQYF
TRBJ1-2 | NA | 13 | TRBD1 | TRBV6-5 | TGTGCCAGCAGTTATCAACAGGGGAACGGCTACACCTTC | CASSYQQGNGYTF
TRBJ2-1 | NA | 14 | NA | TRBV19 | TGTGCCAGTAGTACCGGCGGGGTGGTATATGAGCAGTTCTTC | CASSTGGVVYEQFF
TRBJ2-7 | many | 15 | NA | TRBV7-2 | TGTGCCAGCAGCTTAGTCCACGGAAGCTCCTACGAGCAGTACTTC | CASSLVHGSSYEQYF
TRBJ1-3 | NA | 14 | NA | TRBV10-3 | TGTGCCATCAGGAGCGGGGGTACTGGAAACACCATATATTTT | CAIRSGGTGNTIYF
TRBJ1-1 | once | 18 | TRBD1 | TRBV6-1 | TGTGCCAGCAGTGAAGCGCTTCAGGGGGGAAGGGTGAACACTGAAGCTTTCTTT | CASSEALQGGRVNTEAFF
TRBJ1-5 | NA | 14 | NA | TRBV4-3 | TGCGCCAGCAGCCCCCAGATTAGCAATCAGCCCCAGCATTTT | CASSPQISNQPQHF
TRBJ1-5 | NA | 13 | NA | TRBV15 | TGTGCCACCGGGGGTTATAGCAATCAGCCCCAGCATTTT | CATGGYSNQPQHF
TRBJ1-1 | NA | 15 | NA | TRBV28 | TGTGCCAGCAGTTTGAGGGGGGCGGATAGCACTGAAGCTTTCTTT | CASSLRGADSTEAFF
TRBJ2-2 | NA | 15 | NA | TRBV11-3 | TGTGCCAGCAGCTTAGAAGGCACCAGCACCGGGGAGCTGTTTTTT | CASSLEGTSTGELFF
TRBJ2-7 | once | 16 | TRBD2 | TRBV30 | TGTGCCTGGGGGACCGGGACTAGCGGGCATACCTACGAGCAGTACTTC | CAWGTGTSGHTYEQYF
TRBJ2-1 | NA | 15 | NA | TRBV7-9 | TGTGCCAGCCTCTTAGGAATTAGCTCCTACAATGAGCAGTTCTTC | CASLLGISSYNEQFF
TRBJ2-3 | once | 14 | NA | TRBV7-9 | TGTGCCAGCAGCTCGGGACTGAGCACAGATACGCAGTATTTT | CASSSGLSTDTQYF
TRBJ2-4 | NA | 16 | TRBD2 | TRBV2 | TGTGCCAGCAGTGGGGGGACTAGCGGGAGAAGGGACATTCAGTACTTC | CASSGGTSGRRDIQYF
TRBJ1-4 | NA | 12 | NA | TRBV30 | TGTGCCTGGAGCCAGGGAGATGAAAAACTGTTTTTT | CAWSQGDEKLFF
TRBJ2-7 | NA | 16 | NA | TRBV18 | TGTGCCAGCTCACCGAGCCCTCGTGCAGGGTCCCACGAGCAGTACTTC | CASSPSPRAGSHEQYF
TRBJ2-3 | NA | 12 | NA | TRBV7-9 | TGTGCCTTCGACCGGGGTGCGTATACGCAGTATTTT | CAFDRGAYTQYF
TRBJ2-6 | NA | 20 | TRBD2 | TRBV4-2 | TGTGCCAGCAGCCAAGAGGTATTGGTAGCGGGATTTTCTGGGGCCAACGTCCTGACTTTC | CASSQEVLVAGFSGANVLTF
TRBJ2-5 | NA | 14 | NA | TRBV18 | TGTGCCAGCTCACCACCGGGGTTGCAAGAGACCCAGTACTTC | CASSPPGLQETQYF
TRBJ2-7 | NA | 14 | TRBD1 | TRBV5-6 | TGTGCCAGCAGCTTGACAGGGGCTCCCTACGAGCAGTACTTC | CASSLTGAPYEQYF